The clone carrying this T cell receptor (beta chain) was seen at least ten times. The antigen is not known. Recent acute infections and vaccinations were absent in the healthy HIV-negative adult donors. Donors were Caucasian adults residing in Nashville, Tennessee, USA. The sample is drawn from a study of shared clonotypes between healthy human individuals. This CDR3 has 13 amino acids. Germline-derived CDR1 and CDR2 are ENHRY and SYGVKD. Trimming removed 10 bases from V and 4 bases from J, with 17 bases in between. Study results and limitations: Expectations were that clonotype sharing among donors would be affected by sequencing depth.

As handled by the study authors: From ImmunoSEQ came sequences covering only the junction and carrying no quality scores, so filtering differed. Sequencing was performed with immunoSEQ multiplex PCR; in TCRdb, only in-frame clones are kept and a portion is missing. From that table come the V and J calls and clone size; the DNA was used to work out D and trimming. The repertoire holds fewer than 650,000 clones, 75% to 85% seen once, with roughly 13% in the top ten. The sample was PBMCs. V and J are TRBV10-3 and TRBJ2-7; possibly TRBD1 or TRBD2 for D (5 bases each). This TCR came from a woman aged 40-49 years in good health. Some clones in this sample may be carry-over from other donors' samples. CDR3 coding DNA: TGTGCCACCACCCGGGACCCAAATTACGAGCAGTACTTC. As protein: CATTRDPNYEQYF.